The present T cell receptor (beta chain) was sequenced within a study of blood T cell repertoires in COVID-19. Study details: Donors in the United States, Italy and Spain gave samples during acute or convalescent COVID-19. T cells, B-cell-depleted T cells, or PBMCs supplied cDNA or gDNA.

Authors' processing steps: Amplification of reference gene primers provided the estimated nucleated cell counts. Generated by immunoSEQ multiplex PCR, the TCRdb table keeps only in-frame clones and is missing some. V, J and clone size are those of that table, while D and trimming were read from the DNA. The sample comprises about 74,000 clones, 84% of which are singletons, and 7.5% to 9.5% rests with the top ten. This CDR3 contains 15 residues. The V end lost 5 bases, the J end lost 5 bases, and 16 bases lay between the germline ends. CDR1 and CDR2 (germline): SEHNR, FQNEAQ (reference sequence). This TCR was sampled from a man aged 45-65 years with active COVID-19. The material sequenced was peripheral blood. The V call is TRBV7-9, the J call TRBJ2-1, with a weak D call TRBD2 (7 bases). CDR3 DNA sequence: TGTGCCAGCAGCCGCACGGGGGGCTTCCACAATGAGCAGTTCTTC. It yields the protein CASSRTGGFHNEQFF.